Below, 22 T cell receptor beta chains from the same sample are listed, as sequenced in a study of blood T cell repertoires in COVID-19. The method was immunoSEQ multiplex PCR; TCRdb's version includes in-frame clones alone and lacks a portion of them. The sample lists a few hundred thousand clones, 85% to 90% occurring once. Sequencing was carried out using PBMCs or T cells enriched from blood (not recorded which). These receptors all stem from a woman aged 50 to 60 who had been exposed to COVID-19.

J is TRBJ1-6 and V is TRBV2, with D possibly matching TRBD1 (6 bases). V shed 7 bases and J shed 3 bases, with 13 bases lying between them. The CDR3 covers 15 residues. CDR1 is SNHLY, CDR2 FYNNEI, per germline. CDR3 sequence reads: CASTGQIYYNSPLHF. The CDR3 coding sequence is TGTGCCAGCACCGGACAGATCTACTATAATTCACCCCTCCACTTT.

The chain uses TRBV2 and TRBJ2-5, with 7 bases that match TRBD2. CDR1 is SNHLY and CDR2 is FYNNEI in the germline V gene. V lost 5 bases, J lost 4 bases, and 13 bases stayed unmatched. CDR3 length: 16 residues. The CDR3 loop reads CASSTPGEGPRETQYF. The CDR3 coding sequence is TGTGCCAGCAGTACCCCGGGGGAGGGGCCCAGAGAGACCCAGTACTTC.

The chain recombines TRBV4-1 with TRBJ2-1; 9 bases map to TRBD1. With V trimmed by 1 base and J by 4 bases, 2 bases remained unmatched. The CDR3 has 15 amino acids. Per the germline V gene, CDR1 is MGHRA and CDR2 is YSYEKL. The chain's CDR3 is CASSQGDRVYNEQFF. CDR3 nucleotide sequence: TGCGCCAGCAGCCAAGGGGACAGGGTATACAATGAGCAGTTCTTC.

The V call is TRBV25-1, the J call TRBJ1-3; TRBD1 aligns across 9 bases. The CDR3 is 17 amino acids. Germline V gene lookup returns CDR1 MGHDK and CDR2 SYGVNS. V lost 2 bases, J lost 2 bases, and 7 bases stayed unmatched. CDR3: CASSETPGTGTGNTIYF. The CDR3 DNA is TGTGCCAGCAGTGAAACCCCCGGGACAGGGACTGGAAACACCATATATTTT.

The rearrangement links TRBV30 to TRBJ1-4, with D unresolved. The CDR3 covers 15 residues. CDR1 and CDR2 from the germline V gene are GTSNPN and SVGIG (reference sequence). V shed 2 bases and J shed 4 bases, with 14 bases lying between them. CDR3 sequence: CAWSTLRQVNEKLFF. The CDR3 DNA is TGTGCCTGGAGTACCCTCCGGCAGGTTAATGAAAAACTGTTTTTT.

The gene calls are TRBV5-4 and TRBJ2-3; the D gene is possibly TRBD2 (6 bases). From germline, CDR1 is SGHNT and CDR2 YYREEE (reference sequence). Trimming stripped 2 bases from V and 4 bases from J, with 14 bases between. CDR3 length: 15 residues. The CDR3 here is CASSFGPGGADTQYF. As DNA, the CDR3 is TGTGCCAGCAGCTTTGGCCCGGGCGGGGCAGATACGCAGTATTTT.

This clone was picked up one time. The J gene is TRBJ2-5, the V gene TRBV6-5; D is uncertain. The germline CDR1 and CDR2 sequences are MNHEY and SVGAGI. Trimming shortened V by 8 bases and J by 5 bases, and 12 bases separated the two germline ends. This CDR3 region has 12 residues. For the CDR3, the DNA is TGTGCCAGCTCGGGTGGTCGGGAGACCCAGTACTTC. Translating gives CASSGGRETQYF.

Written as DNA, the CDR3 is TGTGCCAGCAGCTCCGCCGGGGGGCTATCAGGTGAAAAACTGTTTTTT. It translates to CASSSAGGLSGEKLFF. The chain uses TRBV11-2 and TRBJ1-4, with D perhaps TRBD1 (6 bases). CDR1 SGHAT and CDR2 FQNNGV come from the germline V gene. Between the trimmed V and J ends, which lost 4 bases and 7 bases, there was a span of 19 bases. The CDR3 covers 16 residues. The entire variable domain, with the rest obtained from reference TRBV11-2 and TRBJ1-4, is as follows: EAGVAQSPRYKIIEKRQSVAFWCNPISGHATLYWYQQILGQGPKLLIQFQNNGVVDDSQLPKDRFSAERLKGVDSTLKIQPAKLEDSAVYLCASSSAGGLSGEKLFFGSGTQLSVL.

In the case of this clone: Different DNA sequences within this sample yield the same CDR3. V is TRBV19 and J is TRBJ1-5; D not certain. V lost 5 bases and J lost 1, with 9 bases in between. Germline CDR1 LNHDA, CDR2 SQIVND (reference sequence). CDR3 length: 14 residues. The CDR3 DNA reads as TGTGCCAGTAGTCCCCCGGGGAGCAATCAGCCCCAGCATTTT. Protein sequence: CASSPPGSNQPQHF.

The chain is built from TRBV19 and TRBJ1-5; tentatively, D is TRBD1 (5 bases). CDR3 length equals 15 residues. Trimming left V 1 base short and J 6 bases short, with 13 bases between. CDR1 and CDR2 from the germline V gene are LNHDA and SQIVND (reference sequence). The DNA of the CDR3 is TGTGCCAGTAGTATAGGGGCGGGGCGCGGTCAGCCCCAGCATTTT. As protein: CASSIGAGRGQPQHF.

CDR3 DNA sequence: TGTGCCTGGAGTCGGGACAGGGAAAAGAGCTCCTATAATTCACCCCTCCACTTT. Protein: CAWSRDREKSSYNSPLHF. The chain employs TRBV30 and TRBJ1-6; TRBD1 agrees at 9 bases. CDR3 length equals 18 residues. Germline V gene lookup returns CDR1 GTSNPN and CDR2 SVGIG (reference sequence). V lost 2 bases to trimming and J lost 0 bases; unmatched junction nucleotides: 8. The full variable domain, with the rest looked up from reference TRBV30 and TRBJ1-6, is SQTIHQWPATLVQPVGSPLSLECTVEGTSNPNLYWYRQAAGRGLQLLFYSVGIGQISSEVPQNLSASRPQDRQFILSSKKLLLSDSGFYLCAWSRDREKSSYNSPLHFGNGTRLTVT.

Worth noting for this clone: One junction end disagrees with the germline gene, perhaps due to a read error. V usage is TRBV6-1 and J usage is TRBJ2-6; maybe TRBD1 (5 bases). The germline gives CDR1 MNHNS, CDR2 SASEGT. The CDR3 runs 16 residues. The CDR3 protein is CASSVTDPSGANVLTF. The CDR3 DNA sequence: TGTGCCAGCAGTGTGACAGATCCCTCTGGAGCCAACGTCCTGACTTTC.

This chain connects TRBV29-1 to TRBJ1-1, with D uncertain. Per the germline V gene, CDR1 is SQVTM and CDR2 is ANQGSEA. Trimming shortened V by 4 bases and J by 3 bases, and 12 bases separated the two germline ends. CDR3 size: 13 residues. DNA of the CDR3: TGCAGCGTTGGTCTCCAGGAATACACTGAAGCTTTCTTT. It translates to CSVGLQEYTEAFF.

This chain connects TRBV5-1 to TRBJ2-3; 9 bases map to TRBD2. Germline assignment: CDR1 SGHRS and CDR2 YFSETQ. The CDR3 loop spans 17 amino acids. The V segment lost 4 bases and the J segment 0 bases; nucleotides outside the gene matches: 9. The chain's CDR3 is CASSPASTSGSTDTQYF. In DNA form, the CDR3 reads TGCGCCAGCAGCCCCGCGTCAACTAGCGGGAGCACAGATACGCAGTATTTT.

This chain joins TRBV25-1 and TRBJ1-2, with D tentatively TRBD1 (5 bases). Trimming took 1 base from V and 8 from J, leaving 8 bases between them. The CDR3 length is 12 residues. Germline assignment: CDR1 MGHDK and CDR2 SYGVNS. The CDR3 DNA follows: TGTGCCAGCAGTGAATTCCGGGGGGGCTACACCTTC. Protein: CASSEFRGGYTF.

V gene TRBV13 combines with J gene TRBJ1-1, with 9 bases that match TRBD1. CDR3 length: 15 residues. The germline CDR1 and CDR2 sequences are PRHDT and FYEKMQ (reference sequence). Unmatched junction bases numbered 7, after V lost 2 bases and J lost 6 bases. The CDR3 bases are TGTGCCAGCAGCTTACGGGGACAGGGTAGGTCTGAAGCTTTCTTT. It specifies CASSLRGQGRSEAFF.

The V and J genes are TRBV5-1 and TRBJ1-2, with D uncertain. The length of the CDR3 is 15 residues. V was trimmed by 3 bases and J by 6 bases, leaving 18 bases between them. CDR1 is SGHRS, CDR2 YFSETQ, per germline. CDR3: CASSSNMPDYDGYTF. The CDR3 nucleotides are TGCGCCAGCAGCTCTAACATGCCGGACTACGATGGCTACACCTTC.

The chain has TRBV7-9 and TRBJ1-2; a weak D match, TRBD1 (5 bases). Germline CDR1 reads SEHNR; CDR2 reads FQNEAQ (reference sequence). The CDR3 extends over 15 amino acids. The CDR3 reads CATRNYGAGNYGYTF. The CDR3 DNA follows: TGTGCTACCAGAAACTATGGGGCGGGGAACTATGGCTACACCTTC.

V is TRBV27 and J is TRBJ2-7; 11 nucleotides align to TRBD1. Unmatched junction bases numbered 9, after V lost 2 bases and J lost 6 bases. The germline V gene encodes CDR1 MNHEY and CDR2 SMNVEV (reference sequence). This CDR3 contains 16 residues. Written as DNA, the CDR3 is TGTGCCAGCAGTTTACGGGGAGGGACAGGGGGGTCCGAGCAGTACTTC. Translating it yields CASSLRGGTGGSEQYF.

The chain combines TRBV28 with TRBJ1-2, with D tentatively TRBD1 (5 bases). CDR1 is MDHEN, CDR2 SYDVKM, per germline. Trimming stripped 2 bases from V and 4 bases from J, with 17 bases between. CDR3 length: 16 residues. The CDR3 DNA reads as TGTGCCAGCAGTTTACCTTACGGGGGAGTTAGCTATGGCTACACCTTC. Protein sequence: CASSLPYGGVSYGYTF.

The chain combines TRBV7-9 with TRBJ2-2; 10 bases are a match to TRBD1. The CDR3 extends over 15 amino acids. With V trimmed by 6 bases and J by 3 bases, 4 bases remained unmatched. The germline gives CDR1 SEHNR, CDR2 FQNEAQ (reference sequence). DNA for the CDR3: TGTGCCAGCAGGCAGGGGACAGGGGACACCGGGGAGCTGTTTTTT. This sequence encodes CASRQGTGDTGELFF.

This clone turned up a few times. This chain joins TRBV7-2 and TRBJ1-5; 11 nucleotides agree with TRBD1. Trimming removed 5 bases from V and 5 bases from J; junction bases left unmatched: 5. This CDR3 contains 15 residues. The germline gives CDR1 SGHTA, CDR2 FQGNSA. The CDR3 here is CASSRTGGYYQPQHF. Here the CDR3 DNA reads TGTGCCAGCAGCCGGACAGGGGGCTATTATCAGCCCCAGCATTTT. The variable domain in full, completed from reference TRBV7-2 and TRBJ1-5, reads GAGVSQSPSNKVTEKGKDVELRCDPISGHTALYWYRQSLGQGLEFLIYFQGNSAPDKSGLPSDRFSAERTGGSVSTLTIQRTQQEDSAVYLCASSRTGGYYQPQHFGDGTRLSIL.